This TCR beta chain was found in a study of cytomegalovirus exposure and HLA in healthy donors. 13 Jbeta primers and 60 Vbeta primers were used for the PCR. Repertoires were generated with immunoSEQ multiplex PCR, while TCRdb's copy carries only in-frame clones and drops some. The sample lists about 90,000 clones; about 67% were seen once. There are a few counts of this clone. V gave up 4 bases and J gave up 5 bases, with 11 bases separating them. The CDR3 sequence is 13 residues long. Germline V gene sequence: CDR1 SGHNT, CDR2 YENEEA. The TCR was taken from a woman between 18 and 30 years old in good health and CMV-seropositive. The specimen sequenced was PBMCs. The J gene is TRBJ1-1, the V gene TRBV11-3, with D uncertain. The CDR3: CASSSNLRTEAFF. For the CDR3, the DNA is TGTGCCAGCAGCTCTAACCTGAGGACTGAAGCTTTCTTT. Drawing the rest from reference TRBV11-3 and TRBJ1-1, the complete variable domain is EAGVVQSPRYKIIEKKQPVAFWCNPISGHNTLYWYLQNLGQGPELLIRYENEEAVDDSQLPKDRFSAERLKGVDSTLKIQPAELGDSAVYLCASSSNLRTEAFFGQGTRLTVV.